The sequence of this T cell receptor beta chain was determined in a study of technical replicates of blood from several donors. Repertoires were generated with immunoSEQ multiplex PCR, while TCRdb's copy carries only in-frame clones and drops some. The sample lists approximately 79,000 clones; approximately 93% were seen once. The CDR3 runs to 16 residues. The V end lost 2 bases, the J end lost 6 bases, and 17 bases lay between the germline ends. Germline CDR1 and CDR2: SNHLY and FYNNEI. This clonotype originated in a human donor in good health. The rearrangement links TRBV2 to TRBJ1-5, with D perhaps matching TRBD1 (5 bases). The source material was T cells isolated from PBMCs. The CDR3 reads CASSELGGMIVQPQHF. In DNA, the CDR3 is TGTGCCAGCAGTGAACTTGGGGGGATGATAGTTCAGCCCCAGCATTTT.